The 16 T cell receptor beta chains below all came from one sample that was sequenced in a study of T cell responses to AZD1222 COVID-19 vaccine. The repertoire was sequenced with immunoSEQ multiplex PCR; TCRdb's copy has only in-frame clones and lacks some. Here the sample spans tens of thousands of clones, around nine tenths being singletons. The sample here was peripheral blood, taken 28 days after the second dose of the MenACWY control vaccine. The receptors were sampled from an adult who received the MenACWY meningococcal vaccine as a control.

This clone was detected once. The J gene is TRBJ1-1, the V gene TRBV5-1; D is ambiguous. The germline V gene encodes CDR1 SGHRS and CDR2 YFSETQ. V was shortened by 1 base and J by 6 bases, with 10 bases between the two germline ends. CDR3 length: 13 residues. The CDR3 spells CASSLLGSAEAFF. The CDR3 coding sequence is TGCGCCAGCAGCTTGTTGGGTAGCGCTGAAGCTTTCTTT.

The chain couples TRBV19 to TRBJ1-6; 9 nucleotides align to TRBD1. Germline CDR1 LNHDA, CDR2 SQIVND (reference sequence). The V and J ends lost 3 bases and 1 base, in that order; junction bases with no gene match: 4. CDR3 length: 17 amino acids. The CDR3 nucleotides read TGTGCCAGTAGTATCACCGGGACAGGGTCCTATAATTCACCCCTCCACTTT. This gives the protein CASSITGTGSYNSPLHF.

This clone appeared a single time. This chain joins TRBV7-9 and TRBJ1-1; D not certain. The CDR3 has 14 residues. CDR1 and CDR2 (germline): SEHNR, FQNEAQ (reference sequence). V was cut by 5 bases and J by 1 base, with 11 bases left in between. CDR3 coding DNA: TGTGCCAGCAGCGGCCTGACTGAGAACACTGAAGCTTTCTTT. This encodes CASSGLTENTEAFF.

The CDR3 DNA reads as TGCAGCGCTACAAGGTGGGACACTGAAGCTTTCTTT. Translation: CSATRWDTEAFF. The rearrangement uses TRBV29-1 and TRBJ1-1; D unresolved. Germline V CDR1 and CDR2: SQVTM, ANQGSEA. This CDR3 spans 12 amino acids. Trimming left V 7 bases short and J 3 bases short, with 12 bases between.

The chain is built from TRBV5-1 and TRBJ2-7; either TRBD1 or TRBD2 may fit D (5 bases each). Germline lookup yields CDR1 SGHRS and CDR2 YFSETQ. The CDR3 consists of 14 residues. V was cut by 0 bases and J by 8 bases, with 15 bases left in between. Here the CDR3 reads CASSLGDPLAQQYF. CDR3 nucleotide sequence: TGCGCCAGCAGCTTGGGGGACCCCCTAGCCCAGCAGTACTTC.

J is TRBJ2-1 and V is TRBV19, with 9 bases that match TRBD2. The CDR3 length is 14 residues. Germline assignment: CDR1 LNHDA and CDR2 SQIVND (reference sequence). V lost 1 base to trimming and J lost 7 bases; unmatched junction nucleotides: 2. The CDR3 here is CASSIAREGNEQFF. CDR3 nucleotides: TGTGCCAGTAGTATAGCGCGGGAGGGGAATGAGCAGTTCTTC.

For the CDR3, the DNA is TGTGCCACCAGCGCCTCCTCTGGGGCCAACGTCCTGACTTTC. Encoded protein: CATSASSGANVLTF. The rearrangement uses TRBV24-1 and TRBJ2-6; D not certain. Germline assignment: CDR1 KGHDR and CDR2 SFDVKD. Trimming shortened V by 7 bases and J by 0 bases, and 6 bases separated the two germline ends. The CDR3 runs to 14 residues.

The V and J genes are TRBV27 and TRBJ1-1; D unresolved. Trimming cost V 8 bases and J 0 bases, with 10 bases left between them. Germline CDR1 reads MNHEY; CDR2 reads SMNVEV (reference sequence). CDR3 size: 13 residues. DNA for the CDR3: TGTGCCAGCCGGTGGGCCATGAACACTGAAGCTTTCTTT. It yields the protein CASRWAMNTEAFF.

The rearrangement uses TRBV30 and TRBJ1-1; D is perhaps TRBD1 (6 bases). The CDR3 spans 17 residues. V shed 2 bases and J shed 5 bases, with 24 bases lying between them. Germline V gene sequence: CDR1 GTSNPN, CDR2 SVGIG (reference sequence). This CDR3 is CAWSTRNPGRGLTEAFF. The CDR3 bases are TGTGCCTGGAGTACACGAAATCCAGGTCGGGGGCTGACTGAAGCTTTCTTT.

This clone appeared a few times. The chain recombines TRBV2 with TRBJ2-3; TRBD1 agrees at 8 bases. Germline CDR1 reads SNHLY; CDR2 reads FYNNEI. CDR3 size: 14 residues. V lost 6 bases to trimming and J lost 2 bases; unmatched junction nucleotides: 4. CDR3 sequence reads: CASSRGQYTDTQYF. CDR3 coding DNA: TGTGCCAGCAGCAGGGGGCAATACACAGATACGCAGTATTTT. Filled out from reference TRBV2 and TRBJ2-3, the complete variable domain reads EPEVTQTPSHQVTQMGQEVILRCVPISNHLYFYWYRQILGQKVEFLVSFYNNEISEKSEIFDDQFSVERPDGSNFTLKIRSTKLEDSAMYFCASSRGQYTDTQYFGPGTRLTVL.

The chain couples TRBV7-9 to TRBJ2-3; D gene unclear. V was cut by 3 bases and J by 6 bases, with 7 bases left in between. The CDR3 has 12 amino acids. CDR1 is SEHNR, CDR2 FQNEAQ, per germline (reference sequence). In nucleotides, the CDR3 is TGTGCCAGCAGCTTGGGAACTGATACGCAGTATTTT. The encoded protein is CASSLGTDTQYF.

V gene TRBV28 combines with J gene TRBJ2-5, with 12 bases aligning to TRBD2. This CDR3 is 20 amino acids long. Trimming removed 5 bases from V and 0 bases from J; junction bases left unmatched: 16. The germline V gene has CDR1 MDHEN and CDR2 SYDVKM. The CDR3 loop reads CASSVPRTSGVRVYQETQYF. In DNA form, the CDR3 reads TGTGCCAGCAGTGTCCCGCGGACTAGCGGGGTTCGCGTGTACCAAGAGACCCAGTACTTC. The full variable domain, rest sourced from reference TRBV28 and TRBJ2-5, is DVKVTQSSRYLVKRTGEKVFLECVQDMDHENMFWYRQDPGLGLRLIYFSYDVKMKEKGDIPEGYSVSREKKERFSLILESASTNQTSMYLCASSVPRTSGVRVYQETQYFGPGTRLLVL.

The chain carries TRBV24-1 and TRBJ2-5; TRBD2 matches 8 bases. Germline CDR1 is KGHDR and CDR2 is SFDVKD. V lost 9 bases, J lost 3 bases, and 8 bases stayed unmatched. There are 14 residues in the CDR3. The CDR3 sequence is CATCGGLGEETQYF. The CDR3, as DNA: TGTGCCACCTGCGGGGGGTTAGGGGAAGAGACCCAGTACTTC.

V gene TRBV6-1 combines with J gene TRBJ2-2; TRBD1 might be the D (6 bases). The CDR3 consists of 17 residues. Germline values: CDR1 MNHNS, CDR2 SASEGT. Trimming stripped 2 bases from V and 2 bases from J, with 15 bases between. The CDR3 loop is CASSERGDRFNTGELFF. The CDR3 coding sequence is TGTGCCAGCAGTGAACGGGGAGACAGGTTTAACACCGGGGAGCTGTTTTTT.

This chain links TRBV19 with TRBJ1-2; a possible D gene is TRBD1 (6 bases). The V gene lost 3 bases and the J gene lost 6 bases, with 11 bases spanning the gap. The CDR3 runs 13 residues. In germline, CDR1 is LNHDA, CDR2 SQIVND (reference sequence). The CDR3 is CASSIQGRNGYTF. The CDR3, as DNA: TGTGCCAGTAGTATCCAGGGGCGAAATGGCTACACCTTC.

The chain employs TRBV27 and TRBJ1-5, with D tentatively TRBD1 (6 bases). The germline V and J ends were trimmed by 4 bases and 7 bases, with 14 bases remaining between them. The CDR3 is 14 amino acids. Per the germline V gene, CDR1 is MNHEY and CDR2 is SMNVEV (reference sequence). CDR3 sequence reads: CASSSEGGRQPQHF. The CDR3 nucleotides are TGTGCCAGCAGTTCCGAGGGGGGTAGGCAGCCCCAGCATTTT.